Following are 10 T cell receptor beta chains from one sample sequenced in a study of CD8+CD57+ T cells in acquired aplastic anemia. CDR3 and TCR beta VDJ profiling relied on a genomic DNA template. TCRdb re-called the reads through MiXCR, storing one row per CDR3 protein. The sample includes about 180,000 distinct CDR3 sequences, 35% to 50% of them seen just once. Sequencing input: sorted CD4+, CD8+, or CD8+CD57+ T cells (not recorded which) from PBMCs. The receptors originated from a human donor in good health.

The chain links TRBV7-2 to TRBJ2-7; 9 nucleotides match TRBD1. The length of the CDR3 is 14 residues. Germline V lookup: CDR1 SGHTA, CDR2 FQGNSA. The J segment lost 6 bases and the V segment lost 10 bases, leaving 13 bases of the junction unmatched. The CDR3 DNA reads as TGTGCCACAGAAGGCCGGACAGGGGTTGGCGAGCAGTACTTC. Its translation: CATEGRTGVGEQYF.

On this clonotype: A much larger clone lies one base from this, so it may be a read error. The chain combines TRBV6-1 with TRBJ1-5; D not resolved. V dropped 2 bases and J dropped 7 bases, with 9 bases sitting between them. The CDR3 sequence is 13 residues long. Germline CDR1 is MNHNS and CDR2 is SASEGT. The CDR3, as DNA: TGTGCCAGCAGTGAACGGAGGAGGCAGCCCCAGCATTTT. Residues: CASSERRRQPQHF.

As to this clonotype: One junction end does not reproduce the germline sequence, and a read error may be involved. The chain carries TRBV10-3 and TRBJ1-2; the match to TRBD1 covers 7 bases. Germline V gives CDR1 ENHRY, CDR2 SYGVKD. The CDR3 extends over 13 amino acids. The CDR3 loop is CASTALQGRGYAF. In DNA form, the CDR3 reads TGTGCCAGCACCGCGCTACAGGGGCGGGGCTACGCCTTC.

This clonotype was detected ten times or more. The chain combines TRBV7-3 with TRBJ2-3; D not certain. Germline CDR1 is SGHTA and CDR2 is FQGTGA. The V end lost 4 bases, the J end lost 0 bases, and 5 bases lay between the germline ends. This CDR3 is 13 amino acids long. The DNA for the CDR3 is TGTGCCAGCAGCTCTCAAAGCACAGATACGCAGTATTTT. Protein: CASSSQSTDTQYF.

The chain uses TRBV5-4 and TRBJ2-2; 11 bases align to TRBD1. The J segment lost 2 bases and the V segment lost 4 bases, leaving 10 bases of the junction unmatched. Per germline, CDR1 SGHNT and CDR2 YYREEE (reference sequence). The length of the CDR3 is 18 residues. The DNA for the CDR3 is TGTGCCAGCAGCCTGGACAGGGGGCCTTCGTTTAACACCGGGGAGCTGTTTTTT. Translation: CASSLDRGPSFNTGELFF. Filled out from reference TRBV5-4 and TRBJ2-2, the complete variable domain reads ETGVTQSPTHLIKTRGQQVTLRCSSQSGHNTVSWYQQALGQGPQFIFQYYREEENGRGNFPPRFSGLQFPNYSSELNVNALELDDSALYLCASSLDRGPSFNTGELFFGEGSRLTVL.

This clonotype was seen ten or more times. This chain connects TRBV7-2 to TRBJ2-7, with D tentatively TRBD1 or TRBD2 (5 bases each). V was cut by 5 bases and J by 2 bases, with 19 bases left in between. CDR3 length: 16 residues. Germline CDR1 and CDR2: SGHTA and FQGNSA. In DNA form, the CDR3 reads TGTGCCAGCAGCCTCCGGGGCCTCCGCCAGCCCTACGAGCAGTACTTC. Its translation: CASSLRGLRQPYEQYF.

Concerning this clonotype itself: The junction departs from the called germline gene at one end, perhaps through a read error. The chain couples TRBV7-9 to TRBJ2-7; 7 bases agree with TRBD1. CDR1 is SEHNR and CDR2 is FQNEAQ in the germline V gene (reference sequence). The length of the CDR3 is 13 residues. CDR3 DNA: TGTGCCAGCATGACAGGGTCCTCCTACGAGCGGTACTTC. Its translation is CASMTGSSYERYF.

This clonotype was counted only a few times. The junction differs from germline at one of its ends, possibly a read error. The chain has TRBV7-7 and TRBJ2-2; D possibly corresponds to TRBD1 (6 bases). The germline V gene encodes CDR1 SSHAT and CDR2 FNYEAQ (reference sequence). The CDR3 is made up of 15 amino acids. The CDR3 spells CASSLGQTNTGELFF. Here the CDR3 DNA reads TGTGCTAGCAGCTTAGGACAGACAAACACCGGGGAGCTGTTTTTT.

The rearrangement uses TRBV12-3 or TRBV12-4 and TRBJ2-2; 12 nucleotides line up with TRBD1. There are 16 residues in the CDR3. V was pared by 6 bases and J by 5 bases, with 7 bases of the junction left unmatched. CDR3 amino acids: CASRGQGAILTGELFF. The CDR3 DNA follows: TGTGCCAGCAGGGGACAGGGGGCAATTTTAACCGGGGAGCTGTTTTTT.

In nucleotides, the CDR3 is TGTGCCGGAACAGACAGGCTTAATGAAAAACTGTTTTTT. It translates to CAGTDRLNEKLFF. J is TRBJ1-4 and V is TRBV15, with D perhaps TRBD1 (6 bases). Deletions cut 11 bases from V and 4 bases from J, with 14 bases between. The CDR3 extends over 13 amino acids. Germline assignment: CDR1 LNHNV and CDR2 YYDKDF (reference sequence).